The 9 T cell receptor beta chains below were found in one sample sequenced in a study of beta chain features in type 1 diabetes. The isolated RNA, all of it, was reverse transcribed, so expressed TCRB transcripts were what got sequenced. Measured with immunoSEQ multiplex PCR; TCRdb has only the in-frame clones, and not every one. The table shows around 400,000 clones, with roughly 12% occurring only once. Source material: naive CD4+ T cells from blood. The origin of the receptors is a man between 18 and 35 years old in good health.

CDR3 residues: CASSVEGHPTDTQYF. In nucleotides, the CDR3 is TGTGCCAGCAGCGTAGAAGGACATCCCACAGATACGCAGTATTTT. V usage is TRBV9 and J usage is TRBJ2-3, with a possible D match to TRBD1 (5 bases). The V gene's germline CDR1 is SGDLS and CDR2 YYNGEE. The CDR3 spans 15 residues. Trimming removed 0 bases from V and 2 bases from J, with 10 bases in between.

DNA of the CDR3: TGTGCCTGGAGCTTGGACAGGGGACCGTACGAGCAGTACTTC. Translating gives CAWSLDRGPYEQYF. This chain uses TRBV30 with TRBJ2-7; TRBD1 aligns across 9 bases. CDR1 and CDR2 from the germline V gene are GTSNPN and SVGIG (reference sequence). The CDR3 runs to 14 residues. V lost 3 bases, J lost 4 bases, and 7 bases stayed unmatched. Looking up the rest from reference TRBV30 and TRBJ2-7 gives the full variable domain: SQTIHQWPATLVQPVGSPLSLECTVEGTSNPNLYWYRQAAGRGLQLLFYSVGIGQISSEVPQNLSASRPQDRQFILSSKKLLLSDSGFYLCAWSLDRGPYEQYFGPGTRLTVT.

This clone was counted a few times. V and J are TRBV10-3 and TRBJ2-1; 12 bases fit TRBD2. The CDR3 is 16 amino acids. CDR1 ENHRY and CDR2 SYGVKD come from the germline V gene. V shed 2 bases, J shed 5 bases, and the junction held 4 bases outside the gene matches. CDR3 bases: TGTGCCATCAGTGAGAGTCGGACTAGCGGGGACAATGAGCAGTTCTTC. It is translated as CAISESRTSGDNEQFF.

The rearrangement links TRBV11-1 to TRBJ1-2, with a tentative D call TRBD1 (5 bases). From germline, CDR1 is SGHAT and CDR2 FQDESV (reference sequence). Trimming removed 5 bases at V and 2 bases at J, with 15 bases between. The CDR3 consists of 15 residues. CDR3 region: CASSPRGAANYGYTF. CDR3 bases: TGTGCCAGCAGCCCCCGTGGGGCGGCGAACTATGGCTACACCTTC.

In DNA form, the CDR3 reads TGTGCCAGCAGCTTAGATTCAGTGGAGGGCTACGAGCAGTACTTC. This encodes CASSLDSVEGYEQYF. The V and J genes are TRBV11-2 and TRBJ2-7, with D possibly TRBD2 on 6 matching bases. The germline V gene encodes CDR1 SGHAT and CDR2 FQNNGV. V was trimmed by 0 bases and J by 3 bases, leaving 12 bases between them. The CDR3 sequence is 15 residues long.

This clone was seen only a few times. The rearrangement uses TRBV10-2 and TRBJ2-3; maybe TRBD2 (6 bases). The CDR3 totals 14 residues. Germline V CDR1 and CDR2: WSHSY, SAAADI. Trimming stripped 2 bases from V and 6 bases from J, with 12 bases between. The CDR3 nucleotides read TGCGCCAGCAGTGAGGCGGGATCACCTGATACGCAGTATTTT. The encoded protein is CASSEAGSPDTQYF.

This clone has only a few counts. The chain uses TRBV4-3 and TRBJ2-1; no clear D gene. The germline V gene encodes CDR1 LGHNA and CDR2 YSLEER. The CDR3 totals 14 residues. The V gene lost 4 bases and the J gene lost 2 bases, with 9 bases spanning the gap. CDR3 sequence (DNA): TGCGCCAGCAGCCCCGCTGCGACCTACAATGAGCAGTTCTTC. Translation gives CASSPAATYNEQFF.

CDR3 protein: CASSGQQETQYF. The CDR3 nucleotides read TGTGCCAGCTCAGGACAGCAAGAGACCCAGTACTTC. The chain employs TRBV18 and TRBJ2-5; a possible D gene is TRBD1 (6 bases). V lost 5 bases and J 2 bases, leaving 6 bases between the germline ends. The CDR3 totals 12 residues. Germline CDR1 is KGHSH and CDR2 is LQKENI.

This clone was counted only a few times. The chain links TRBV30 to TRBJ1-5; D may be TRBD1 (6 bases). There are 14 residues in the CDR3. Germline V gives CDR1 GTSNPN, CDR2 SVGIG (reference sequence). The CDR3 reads CASTSGTKDQPQHF. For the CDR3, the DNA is TGTGCTTCGACTTCCGGGACAAAAGATCAGCCCCAGCATTTT.